The rows below give T cell receptor beta chains drawn from one sample of a study of T cells in Graves' hyperthyroidism and ophthalmopathy. TCRdb re-called the multiplex PCR reads through MiXCR, storing one row per CDR3 protein. Altogether about 640,000 distinct CDR3 sequences are present, less than 25% being singletons, with the ten largest covering 30% to 40%. The sample was blood. Receptors were obtained from a man aged 25 to 45 with Graves' ophthalmopathy. The CDR3 runs from the conserved cysteine through the conserved F or W. A D gene is named only where the DNA matches it firmly. Where a row states a size, it is once, few, many or the class of an expanded clone; other rows omit it.

d_call	clone_size	v_call	j_call	cdr3_nt	cdr3_aa
-	few	TRBV24-1	TRBJ2-5	TGTGCCACCAGTGAGGGAGGTCCGGGGACCCAGTACTTC	CATSEGGPGTQYF
-	many	TRBV6-1	TRBJ2-2	TGTGCCAGCATCCCACCCCTGAAAGGGGGGTCGAACACCGGGGAGCTGTTTTTT	CASIPPLKGGSNTGELFF
-	-	TRBV6-1	TRBJ1-5	TGTGCCATCGGGACTGCCGATAGCAATCAGCCCCAGCATTTT	CAIGTADSNQPQHF
TRBD2	many	TRBV28	TRBJ2-7	TGTGCCAGCAGTTTCGCTAGCGGGAGTTACGAGCAGTACTTC	CASSFASGSYEQYF
-	-	TRBV20-1	TRBJ2-3	TGCAGTGCTAGAAGTGAGGGGGATACGCAGTATTTT	CSARSEGDTQYF
-	-	TRBV6-2/TRBV6-3	TRBJ2-1	TGTGCCAGCAGTCCGGGAGAAGTTTACAATGAGCAGTTCTTC	CASSPGEVYNEQFF
-	few	TRBV12-3/TRBV12-4	TRBJ1-2	TGTGCCAGCAGGTCCACGGGATCTAACTATGGCTACACCTTC	CASRSTGSNYGYTF
-	few	TRBV30	TRBJ2-7	TGTGCCTGGAGTGCGGCGGGAACTTCCTACGAGCAGTACTTC	CAWSAAGTSYEQYF
-	-	TRBV7-8	TRBJ2-3	TGTGCCAGCGGCTTTACAGGAAACACCCCAGATACGCAGTATTTT	CASGFTGNTPDTQYF
-	many	TRBV20-1	TRBJ1-2	TGCAGTGCCACCGGGACCCGCGGCTACACCTTC	CSATGTRGYTF
-	few	TRBV6-1	TRBJ1-1	TGTGCCAGCAGTCTACGTCCCACCGCGACTGAAGCTTTCTTT	CASSLRPTATEAFF
-	few	TRBV6-1	TRBJ2-3	TGTGCCAGCACTCCTCAAGGCGGGCGAGGGGCAGATACGCAGTATTTT	CASTPQGGRGADTQYF
-	-	TRBV25-1	TRBJ1-1	TGTGCCAGCAGTGATTCTACAGACGTTAAGATGAACACTGAAGCTTTCTTT	CASSDSTDVKMNTEAFF
-	-	TRBV28	TRBJ1-5	TGTGCCAGCACCGTTCCGGGGCTTCCCGAGCCCCAGCATTTT	CASTVPGLPEPQHF
-	-	TRBV27	TRBJ2-7	TGTGCCAGCAGTTTATTAAGCCACTACGAGCAGTACTTC	CASSLLSHYEQYF
TRBD1	many	TRBV13	TRBJ2-1	TGTGCCAGCAGCTTGGCAGGGGGAGTTCGCTACAATGAGCAGTTCTTC	CASSLAGGVRYNEQFF
-	-	TRBV9	TRBJ1-3	TGTGCCAGCAGCGTAGATCCAGGGGACGGGGACACCATATATTTT	CASSVDPGDGDTIYF
TRBD1	many	TRBV2	TRBJ1-1	TGTGCCAGGTTCCTAACCGGGACAGGGTTGAACACTGAAGCTTTCTTT	CARFLTGTGLNTEAFF
TRBD2	few	TRBV7-9	TRBJ2-1	TGTGCCAGCAGCTTAGGTCAGCTTGGGACTAGCGGGAGGGTTTTATACAATGAGCAGTTCTTC	CASSLGQLGTSGRVLYNEQFF
-	-	TRBV19	TRBJ2-5	TGTGCCAGTAGTATGGTCCATGCACCTCAAGAGACCCAGTACTTC	CASSMVHAPQETQYF
TRBD2	few	TRBV18	TRBJ2-1	TGTGCCAGCTCACGTCCGGGACTAGCGGGAGTTAGTGAGCAGTTCTTC	CASSRPGLAGVSEQFF
TRBD2	many	TRBV2	TRBJ2-3	TGTGCCAGCAGGAAAACTAGCGGGAGCCCAGATACGCAGTATTTT	CASRKTSGSPDTQYF
TRBD1	-	TRBV4-2	TRBJ1-5	TGTGCCAGCAGCCCGGTGCAGGGGGCTTTTGGGAGCAATCAGCCCCAGCATTTT	CASSPVQGAFGSNQPQHF
-	many	TRBV2	TRBJ2-3	TGTGCCAGCACGACAGAGAGCACAGATACGCAGTATTTT	CASTTESTDTQYF
-	-	TRBV11-2	TRBJ2-1	TGTGCCAGCAGCTTAGATTCCAGCGGCCCGAATGAGCAGTTCTTC	CASSLDSSGPNEQFF
-	many	TRBV10-3	TRBJ2-7	TGTGCCATCAGGAGCTCCTACGAGCAGTACTTC	CAIRSSYEQYF
-	-	TRBV5-8	TRBJ1-5	TGTGCCAGCGGAGGTAGCAATCAGCCCCAGCATTTT	CASGGSNQPQHF